The source of this TCR beta chain is a study of CD8 T cells in acute hepatitis C reinfection. Profiled with immunoSEQ multiplex PCR; TCRdb holds only in-frame clones, not every one. The sample holds tens of thousands of clones, 80% to 90% seen once. Specified time point: naive CD8 control sorted from an acute-time-point sample. Acute primary HCV infection: positive HCV RNA or antibody test after negative test within 24 weeks. A remark on this clone: Antigen: not known.

This CDR3 has 15 amino acids. Germline V gene sequence: CDR1 MNHEY, CDR2 SMNVEV (reference sequence). The V and J ends lost 6 bases and 5 bases, in that order; junction bases with no gene match: 4. Whole-study findings and limits: No chronic follow-up sample yielded enough NS3-1073 specific cells. Diversity was high, without significant differences between resolver and chronic groups. TRBV04 and TRBV06 were preferentially used in all groups, not explained by naive pool overrepresentation.

The sequenced sample consisted of naive CD8+ T cells from PBMCs. The receptor's source is a woman between 18 and 30 years old who spontaneously cleared hepatitis C infection. The chain links TRBV27 to TRBJ2-1; TRBD2 matches at 13 bases. The CDR3, as DNA: TGTGCCAGCAGCCAGGGGACTAGCGGGAACAATGAGCAGTTCTTC. Encoded protein: CASSQGTSGNNEQFF.